A single sample gave rise to the 30 T cell receptor beta chains below, sequenced in a study of T cell repertoires in cytomegalovirus infection. TCRdb reprocessed the reads via MiXCR and lists one record per CDR3 protein. The repertoire has about 400,000 distinct CDR3 sequences, 15% to 20% of them found once; the top ten carry around 8.6%. Sequencing used PBMCs. Receptors originate from a human donor in good health (CMV status not recorded). Some clones in this sample may be carry-over from other donors' samples.

The chain uses TRBV12-3 or TRBV12-4 and TRBJ1-5, with a tentative D call TRBD1 (6 bases). Trimming left V 7 bases short and J 4 bases short, with 14 bases between. CDR3 length: 14 amino acids. The CDR3 nucleotides read TGTGCCAGCATGGCCGGGGGCCCGAATCAGCCCCAGCATTTT. Translating it yields CASMAGGPNQPQHF.

This clonotype was detected many times. The rearrangement links TRBV7-2 to TRBJ1-2; the D is unclear. V was trimmed by 8 bases and J by 1 base, leaving 17 bases between them. The CDR3 is made up of 15 amino acids. Germline CDR1 reads SGHTA; CDR2 reads FQGNSA. CDR3 in amino acids: CASLPLGGINYGYTF. The CDR3 bases are TGTGCCAGCCTTCCTCTTGGAGGCATTAACTATGGCTACACCTTC.

This clonotype has ten or more counts. The rearrangement links TRBV7-8 to TRBJ2-7; D not resolved. Per germline, CDR1 SGHVS and CDR2 FQNEAQ. Deletions cut 0 bases from V and 2 bases from J, with 11 bases between. The CDR3 consists of 15 residues. The CDR3: CASSLAAVRPYEQYF. The CDR3 nucleotides are TGTGCCAGCAGCTTAGCGGCAGTGAGGCCCTACGAGCAGTACTTC.

This clonotype occurred many times. V usage is TRBV7-2 and J usage is TRBJ1-1; TRBD1 matches at 7 bases. V shed 1 base, J shed 5 bases, and the junction held 7 bases outside the gene matches. Germline CDR1 SGHTA, CDR2 FQGNSA. This CDR3 is built from 15 residues. CDR3 region: CASSLVVTGRTEAFF. The CDR3 coding sequence is TGTGCCAGCAGCTTAGTTGTGACAGGGAGGACTGAAGCTTTCTTT. The full variable domain, in which reference TRBV7-2 and TRBJ1-1 provide the parts outside the CDR3, is GAGVSQSPSNKVTEKGKDVELRCDPISGHTALYWYRQSLGQGLEFLIYFQGNSAPDKSGLPSDRFSAERTGGSVSTLTIQRTQQEDSAVYLCASSLVVTGRTEAFFGQGTRLTVV.

The rearrangement uses TRBV2 and TRBJ2-3, with 9 bases that match TRBD2. The CDR3 is 15 amino acids. Germline V lookup: CDR1 SNHLY, CDR2 FYNNEI. V was pared by 7 bases and J by 2 bases, with 7 bases of the junction left unmatched. CDR3 coding DNA: TGTGCCAGCACTGAGACTAGCGGTTTCACAGATACGCAGTATTTT. Its protein is CASTETSGFTDTQYF.

This clonotype has at least ten counts. J is TRBJ1-2 and V is TRBV7-2; perhaps TRBD1 as D (6 bases). Trimming left V 5 bases short and J 1 base short, with 17 bases between. Germline V gene data show CDR1 as SGHTA and CDR2 as FQGNSA. The CDR3 totals 16 residues. CDR3 bases: TGTGCCAGCAGCCCTCGACAGGCGTACCTTAACTATGGCTACACCTTC. Its translation: CASSPRQAYLNYGYTF.

This clonotype has at least ten counts. The chain joins TRBV5-4 to TRBJ1-3; D possibly corresponds to TRBD1 (5 bases). Germline V gives CDR1 SGHNT, CDR2 YYREEE (reference sequence). Trimming cost V 0 bases and J 1 base, with 17 bases left between them. This CDR3 region has 18 residues. The CDR3: CASSLDASTAGSGNTIYF. The CDR3, as DNA: TGTGCCAGCAGCTTGGACGCATCTACGGCAGGGTCTGGAAACACCATATATTTT.

This clonotype was seen ten or more times. The rearrangement uses TRBV7-8 and TRBJ2-1; no definite D call. The CDR3 consists of 14 residues. Germline values: CDR1 SGHVS, CDR2 FQNEAQ. V lost 6 bases, J lost 7 bases, and 16 bases lay in between. CDR3 residues: CASSRSTPWNEQFF. Written as DNA, the CDR3 is TGTGCCAGCAGTCGAAGTACCCCCTGGAATGAGCAGTTCTTC. Variable domain in full (rest from reference TRBV7-8 and TRBJ2-1): GAGVSQSPRYKVAKRGQDVALRCDPISGHVSLFWYQQALGQGPEFLTYFQNEAQLDKSGLPSDRFFAERPEGSVSTLKIQRTQQEDSAVYLCASSRSTPWNEQFFGPGTRLTVL.

CDR3 residues: CASSLTSGGAAETQYF. The CDR3 DNA sequence: TGTGCCAGCAGCTTGACTAGCGGGGGGGCGGCAGAGACCCAGTACTTC. The chain has TRBV7-2 and TRBJ2-5; 14 bases align to TRBD2. Per germline, CDR1 SGHTA and CDR2 FQGNSA. The CDR3 spans 16 residues. After removal of 3 bases from V and 4 bases from J, the junction contained 4 bases not matched to a gene.

In this sample, this clonotype turned up many times. The rearrangement links TRBV7-2 to TRBJ1-4; D remains unclear. Deletions cut 3 bases from V and 4 bases from J, with 12 bases between. CDR1 and CDR2 (germline): SGHTA, FQGNSA. There are 15 residues in the CDR3. The CDR3: CASSFRAGLNEKLFF. The CDR3, as DNA: TGTGCCAGCAGCTTTCGGGCAGGCCTTAATGAAAAACTGTTTTTT.

This clonotype was seen a handful of times. V usage is TRBV4-3 and J usage is TRBJ2-5; 8 bases are a match to TRBD2. Germline V CDR1 and CDR2: LGHNA, YSLEER. The V and J ends lost 5 bases and 4 bases, in that order; junction bases with no gene match: 3. CDR3 length: 13 residues. The CDR3 loop reads CASSASGRETQYF. In nucleotides, the CDR3 is TGCGCCAGCAGCGCCAGCGGGAGAGAGACCCAGTACTTC.

The V and J genes are TRBV27 and TRBJ2-7; 9 nucleotides match TRBD2. Germline V lookup: CDR1 MNHEY, CDR2 SMNVEV (reference sequence). The V and J ends lost 6 bases and 4 bases, in that order; junction bases with no gene match: 10. There are 15 residues in the CDR3. The CDR3 reads CASSKASGVIYEQYF. The CDR3 DNA reads TGTGCCAGCAGCAAAGCTAGCGGGGTGATATACGAGCAGTACTTC.

V is TRBV29-1 and J is TRBJ2-1; D could derive from TRBD1 or TRBD2 (5 bases each). The V end lost 6 bases, the J end lost 3 bases, and 15 bases lay between the germline ends. Germline V gives CDR1 SQVTM, CDR2 ANQGSEA. The CDR3 loop spans 14 amino acids. The CDR3 DNA reads TGCAGCGTCATCCGGGACGAGGACTACAATGAGCAGTTCTTC. It encodes CSVIRDEDYNEQFF.

This clonotype was seen a single time. V and J are TRBV6-6 and TRBJ2-3; D is ambiguous. There are 13 residues in the CDR3. Trimming cost V 0 bases and J 4 bases, with 5 bases left between them. CDR1 is MNHNY and CDR2 is SVGAGI in the germline V gene (reference sequence). The CDR3 spells CASSYSLPDTQYF. The CDR3 DNA follows: TGTGCCAGCAGTTACTCATTACCAGATACGCAGTATTTT.

This rearrangement joins TRBV28 to TRBJ2-3; 7 bases are a match to TRBD2. V trimming: 5 bases; J trimming: 5 bases; junction bases outside the gene matches: 10. CDR1 is MDHEN, CDR2 SYDVKM, per germline. This CDR3 is built from 15 residues. In DNA, the CDR3 is TGTGCCAGCAGTCCTGGACTAGGTTTCGGAGATACGCAGTATTTT. It yields the protein CASSPGLGFGDTQYF. The full variable domain, completed using reference TRBV28 and TRBJ2-3, is DVKVTQSSRYLVKRTGEKVFLECVQDMDHENMFWYRQDPGLGLRLIYFSYDVKMKEKGDIPEGYSVSREKKERFSLILESASTNQTSMYLCASSPGLGFGDTQYFGPGTRLTVL.

V gene TRBV19 combines with J gene TRBJ1-6; 7 bases match TRBD1. The CDR3 consists of 15 residues. V was clipped by 7 bases and J by 0 bases; unmatched bases: 3. Looked up from germline, CDR1 is LNHDA and CDR2 is SQIVND (reference sequence). CDR3 loop: CASIGDSSYNSPLHF. The CDR3 bases are TGTGCCAGTATAGGGGACAGCTCCTATAATTCACCCCTCCACTTT.

This chain connects TRBV15 to TRBJ1-1, with 7 bases matching TRBD1. CDR1 is LNHNV and CDR2 is YYDKDF in the germline V gene (reference sequence). The length of the CDR3 is 15 residues. V lost 3 bases, J lost 10 bases, and 14 bases stayed unmatched. Here the CDR3 reads CATSRGVVQGIGAFF. The CDR3 DNA follows: TGTGCCACCAGCAGGGGGGTGGTACAGGGGATTGGAGCTTTCTTT.

This clonotype was recorded at least ten times. This rearrangement joins TRBV6-1 to TRBJ1-1, with D unresolved. This CDR3 spans 15 amino acids. Trimming pared 7 bases from V and 0 bases from J, leaving 15 bases between. The germline V gene has CDR1 MNHNS and CDR2 SASEGT. The CDR3, as DNA: TGTGCCAGCATTCTCCTATATCATGTGAACACTGAAGCTTTCTTT. This translates into CASILLYHVNTEAFF.

The rearrangement joins TRBV7-2 to TRBJ2-7; 7 nucleotides agree with TRBD1. CDR1 SGHTA and CDR2 FQGNSA come from the germline V gene. J gave up 4 bases and V 1 base, and 7 bases lay outside the gene matches. The CDR3 sequence is 15 residues long. As DNA, the CDR3 is TGTGCCAGCAGCTTAGTAGGGGGCAACGGGTACGAGCAGTACTTC. Translating it yields CASSLVGGNGYEQYF.

A few counts support this clonotype. The genes are TRBV12-3 or TRBV12-4 and TRBJ2-7; no firm D call. This CDR3 spans 12 amino acids. V shed 5 bases and J shed 7 bases, with 12 bases lying between them. The CDR3: CASSHPVEEQYF. The CDR3 nucleotides are TGTGCCAGCAGTCACCCGGTGGAGGAGCAGTACTTC.

This clonotype was counted ten times or more. The DNA for the CDR3 is TGTGCCAGCAGCTTAAGCGCCTACAATGAGCAGTTCTTC. Residues: CASSLSAYNEQFF. J is TRBJ2-1 and V is TRBV7-2; D is ambiguous. The CDR3 spans 13 residues. V lost 2 bases and J 2 bases, leaving 4 bases between the germline ends. Germline CDR1 is SGHTA and CDR2 is FQGNSA.

This clonotype appeared many times. The chain links TRBV7-9 to TRBJ2-5; no clear D. V gave up 2 bases and J gave up 2 bases, with 6 bases separating them. This CDR3 has 13 residues. CDR1 SEHNR and CDR2 FQNEAQ come from the germline V gene (reference sequence). The CDR3 loop is CASSLFQQETQYF. Written as DNA, the CDR3 is TGTGCCAGCAGCTTATTTCAGCAAGAGACCCAGTACTTC. Full variable domain (outside the CDR3, taken from reference TRBV7-9 and TRBJ2-5): DTGVSQNPRHKITKRGQNVTFRCDPISEHNRLYWYRQTLGQGPEFLTYFQNEAQLEKSRLLSDRFSAERPKGSFSTLEIQRTEQGDSAMYLCASSLFQQETQYFGPGTRLLVL.

This chain connects TRBV2 to TRBJ1-1; TRBD1 aligns across 10 bases. The germline V gene has CDR1 SNHLY and CDR2 FYNNEI. The CDR3 sequence is 15 residues long. V lost 4 bases to trimming and J lost 0 bases; unmatched junction nucleotides: 2. In nucleotides, the CDR3 is TGTGCCAGCAGTGGACAGGGGGCGGTGAACACTGAAGCTTTCTTT. Its protein is CASSGQGAVNTEAFF. Based on the CDR3 plus reference TRBV2 and TRBJ1-1, the full variable domain is EPEVTQTPSHQVTQMGQEVILRCVPISNHLYFYWYRQILGQKVEFLVSFYNNEISEKSEIFDDQFSVERPDGSNFTLKIRSTKLEDSAMYFCASSGQGAVNTEAFFGQGTRLTVV.

The rearrangement uses TRBV7-8 and TRBJ1-5; possibly TRBD1 for D (5 bases). Trimming took off 7 bases at V and 7 bases at J, with 26 bases between the two ends. The germline V gene encodes CDR1 SGHVS and CDR2 FQNEAQ. The CDR3 contains 17 residues. CDR3 sequence reads: CASTSTGLPRPSQPQHF. The CDR3 DNA reads TGTGCCAGCACTTCCACGGGACTTCCGAGACCGAGCCAGCCCCAGCATTTT.

This clonotype came up many times. This sequence joins TRBV6-1 and TRBJ1-4; the D gene is possibly TRBD1 (6 bases). CDR3 length equals 14 residues. Germline V gene data show CDR1 as MNHNS and CDR2 as SASEGT. Trimming stripped 5 bases from V and 4 bases from J, with 11 bases between. CDR3 amino acids: CASSSGQLNEKLFF. CDR3 DNA: TGTGCCAGCAGTAGCGGACAGCTTAATGAAAAACTGTTTTTT.

This clonotype was recorded many times. The V and J genes are TRBV7-8 and TRBJ2-5, with unresolved D. The germline V and J ends were trimmed by 4 bases and 2 bases, with 8 bases remaining between them. CDR3 length: 13 amino acids. Per germline, CDR1 SGHVS and CDR2 FQNEAQ. CDR3 nucleotides: TGTGCCAGCAGCTACGAGTATCAAGAGACCCAGTACTTC. Protein: CASSYEYQETQYF.

This clonotype was recorded at least ten times. The gene calls are TRBV2 and TRBJ2-1; 8 nucleotides align to TRBD2. The CDR3 consists of 13 residues. Unmatched junction bases numbered 3, after V lost 6 bases and J lost 5 bases. Per the germline V gene, CDR1 is SNHLY and CDR2 is FYNNEI. CDR3 loop: CASRLAGNNEQFF. As DNA, the CDR3 is TGTGCCAGCAGATTAGCGGGAAACAATGAGCAGTTCTTC.

Concerning this clonotype itself: An end of the junction does not agree with germline; a read error may underlie this. The chain employs TRBV6-1 and TRBJ2-5, with TRBD2 matching over 9 bases. The CDR3 runs 15 residues. Germline CDR1 and CDR2: MNHNS and SASEGT. The CDR3 DNA is TGTGCCAGCAGCGAGACTGGTGGCGGGGGGGCCTCCCGAGACTTC. It translates to CASSETGGGGASRDF.

This clonotype has a handful of counts. This chain uses TRBV4-3 with TRBJ2-5, with a tentative D call TRBD2 (6 bases). This CDR3 has 15 residues. V was clipped by 1 base and J by 3 bases, with 12 bases between them. Germline assignment: CDR1 LGHNA and CDR2 YSLEER. In DNA form, the CDR3 reads TGCGCCAGCAGCCAAGCGTGGACTAATGAAGAGACCCAGTACTTC. Its protein product is CASSQAWTNEETQYF.

This clonotype was seen more than once but under ten times. This sequence joins TRBV28 and TRBJ1-2; unclear D gene. This CDR3 has 13 amino acids. Germline V lookup: CDR1 MDHEN, CDR2 SYDVKM. V was trimmed by 4 bases and J by 6 bases, leaving 12 bases between them. CDR3 DNA: TGTGCCAGCAGTTACCGGGCCCCTGATGGCTACACCTTC. This codes for CASSYRAPDGYTF.